The 24 T cell receptor beta chains reported below all come from one sample, sequenced in a study of blood T cell repertoires in COVID-19. The table came from immunoSEQ multiplex PCR; TCRdb's copy has only in-frame clones and leaves some out. The sample consists of 120,000 or so clones, 81% of them appearing once. Sequencing was carried out using peripheral blood. The receptors come from a woman between 45 and 65 years old with acute or convalescent COVID-19.

V gene TRBV28 combines with J gene TRBJ2-5; a weak D match, TRBD2 (7 bases). CDR3 length: 14 amino acids. The germline V gene has CDR1 MDHEN and CDR2 SYDVKM. V lost 8 bases and J 3 bases, leaving 16 bases between the germline ends. CDR3 protein: CASDEGGAKETQYF. In nucleotides, the CDR3 is TGTGCCAGCGACGAAGGGGGGGCCAAAGAGACCCAGTACTTC.

The rearrangement links TRBV4-1 to TRBJ2-3, with D perhaps TRBD1 (6 bases). The CDR3 spans 14 residues. V dropped 8 bases and J dropped 2 bases, with 14 bases sitting between them. The germline V gene has CDR1 MGHRA and CDR2 YSYEKL. This CDR3 is CASGAGAFTDTQYF. CDR3 sequence (DNA): TGCGCCAGCGGGGCAGGGGCCTTCACAGATACGCAGTATTTT.

The CDR3 DNA reads TGTGCCAGCAGCCAACCACTAGCGGAAGGAATCTACGAGCAGTACTTC. Its translation is CASSQPLAEGIYEQYF. The V and J genes are TRBV4-2 and TRBJ2-7, with TRBD2 matching over 8 bases. The CDR3 covers 16 residues. Germline CDR1 LGHNA, CDR2 YNFKEQ. J lost 3 bases, V lost 2 bases, and 9 bases had no gene match.

V gene TRBV18 combines with J gene TRBJ1-1; the D is unclear. V was trimmed by 3 bases and J by 1 base, leaving 3 bases between them. CDR3 length: 12 residues. Germline V gives CDR1 KGHSH, CDR2 LQKENI. CDR3 in amino acids: CASSPKNTEAFF. The CDR3 bases are TGTGCCAGCTCACCTAAGAACACTGAAGCTTTCTTT.

This clone was seen a few times. The chain couples TRBV15 to TRBJ1-1; D may be TRBD1 (6 bases). Germline V lookup: CDR1 LNHNV, CDR2 YYDKDF (reference sequence). Deletions cut 5 bases from V and 2 bases from J, with 15 bases between. This CDR3 has 15 residues. The CDR3 DNA reads TGTGCCACCAGCTCCGAAACAGGGTTCAACACTGAAGCTTTCTTT. Protein: CATSSETGFNTEAFF.

This sequence joins TRBV6-4 and TRBJ1-4, with a possible D match to TRBD1 (6 bases). The CDR3 covers 14 residues. V lost 8 bases and J 2 bases, leaving 12 bases between the germline ends. Germline V lookup: CDR1 MRHNA, CDR2 SNTAGT. The CDR3 loop reads CASPQGPTNEKLFF. In DNA form, the CDR3 reads TGTGCCAGCCCTCAGGGGCCCACTAATGAAAAACTGTTTTTT.

The J gene is TRBJ2-1, the V gene TRBV6-1, with 9 bases that match TRBD2. CDR1 is MNHNS, CDR2 SASEGT, per germline. V was clipped by 3 bases and J by 6 bases; unmatched bases: 0. The CDR3 runs to 13 residues. The CDR3 here is CASSEGLANEQFF. The CDR3, as DNA: TGTGCCAGCAGTGAGGGACTAGCCAATGAGCAGTTCTTC.

V usage is TRBV5-4 and J usage is TRBJ2-5; 7 nucleotides line up with TRBD2. This CDR3 is built from 16 residues. V was clipped by 0 bases and J by 5 bases; unmatched bases: 10. Germline CDR1 is SGHNT and CDR2 is YYREEE (reference sequence). CDR3 bases: TGTGCCAGCAGCTTGGCTAGCGGACTATATCCCGAGACCCAGTACTTC. Translation: CASSLASGLYPETQYF. The whole variable domain, remainder taken from reference TRBV5-4 and TRBJ2-5, is ETGVTQSPTHLIKTRGQQVTLRCSSQSGHNTVSWYQQALGQGPQFIFQYYREEENGRGNFPPRFSGLQFPNYSSELNVNALELDDSALYLCASSLASGLYPETQYFGPGTRLLVL.

The V gene is TRBV2, the J gene TRBJ1-5; possible D gene TRBD1, 6 bases. The V gene's germline CDR1 is SNHLY and CDR2 FYNNEI. CDR3 length equals 14 residues. The germline V and J ends were trimmed by 6 bases and 0 bases, with 9 bases remaining between them. In DNA form, the CDR3 reads TGTGCCAGCAGGAGGGGGAATAGCAATCAGCCCCAGCATTTT. Amino acids: CASRRGNSNQPQHF.

The V call is TRBV7-2, the J call TRBJ2-5; TRBD2 aligns across 8 bases. Germline V lookup: CDR1 SGHTA, CDR2 FQGNSA. J gave up 2 bases and V 3 bases, and 5 bases lay outside the gene matches. The CDR3 is 15 residues long. The CDR3 region is CASSLSSGLQETQYF. The CDR3 nucleotides read TGTGCCAGCAGCTTGTCTAGCGGGCTACAAGAGACCCAGTACTTC.

The chain couples TRBV10-3 to TRBJ1-1, with 7 bases identical to TRBD1. This CDR3 contains 15 residues. With V trimmed by 2 bases and J by 7 bases, 10 bases remained unmatched. The germline V gene has CDR1 ENHRY and CDR2 SYGVKD. The CDR3 DNA reads as TGTGCCATCAGTGAGGGGACAGAAGGGATTGGTGAAGCTTTCTTT. It is translated as CAISEGTEGIGEAFF.

The chain combines TRBV29-1 with TRBJ2-7; 9 bases line up with TRBD2. The CDR3 has 12 residues. The junction had 4 bases not matched to a gene; V was cut back by 7 bases and J by 3 bases. The germline CDR1 and CDR2 sequences are SQVTM and ANQGSEA. DNA for the CDR3: TGCAGCGCCGGCGGGGGGGACTACGAGCAGTACTTC. This codes for CSAGGGDYEQYF.

This clone came up once. This rearrangement joins TRBV4-2 to TRBJ2-3, with 9 positions matching TRBD2. The CDR3 has 13 residues. Unmatched junction bases numbered 2, after V lost 4 bases and J lost 6 bases. Per germline, CDR1 LGHNA and CDR2 YNFKEQ. For the CDR3, the DNA is TGTGCCAGCAGCCTGCGGGGGGGTGATACGCAGTATTTT. Its protein is CASSLRGGDTQYF.

The sample holds one count of this clone. V gene TRBV28 combines with J gene TRBJ2-1, with unresolved D. The V gene's germline CDR1 is MDHEN and CDR2 SYDVKM. The CDR3 loop spans 15 amino acids. The V end lost 0 bases, the J end lost 5 bases, and 11 bases lay between the germline ends. The CDR3 DNA follows: TGTGCCAGCAGTTTATGGCGAACCAAAAACAATGAGCAGTTCTTC. As protein: CASSLWRTKNNEQFF. The full variable domain, completed using reference TRBV28 and TRBJ2-1, is DVKVTQSSRYLVKRTGEKVFLECVQDMDHENMFWYRQDPGLGLRLIYFSYDVKMKEKGDIPEGYSVSREKKERFSLILESASTNQTSMYLCASSLWRTKNNEQFFGPGTRLTVL.

This clone was detected only once. The chain uses TRBV30 and TRBJ2-2; 10 bases align to TRBD1. The CDR3 is made up of 15 amino acids. Per germline, CDR1 GTSNPN and CDR2 SVGIG (reference sequence). V was pared by 5 bases and J by 0 bases, with 3 bases of the junction left unmatched. The CDR3 nucleotides are TGTGCCTGGGACAGGGGGCTAACGAACACCGGGGAGCTGTTTTTT. Protein product: CAWDRGLTNTGELFF.

This chain uses TRBV11-2 with TRBJ1-2, with unresolved D. Deletions cut 5 bases from V and 4 bases from J, with 20 bases between. Germline assignment: CDR1 SGHAT and CDR2 FQNNGV. The length of the CDR3 is 16 residues. CDR3 loop: CASSPGPGARRYGYTF. In DNA, the CDR3 is TGTGCCAGCAGCCCCGGTCCCGGAGCGCGGCGCTATGGCTACACCTTC.

The chain carries TRBV7-9 and TRBJ1-1; no definite D call. The germline CDR1 and CDR2 sequences are SEHNR and FQNEAQ (reference sequence). Trimming removed 5 bases at V and 3 bases at J, with 10 bases between. There are 13 residues in the CDR3. This CDR3 reads CASSRSADTEAFF. CDR3 in DNA: TGTGCCAGCAGCAGAAGTGCGGACACTGAAGCTTTCTTT.

There are a few counts of this clone. The chain couples TRBV4-1 to TRBJ2-5; maybe TRBD1 (6 bases). CDR3 length: 14 residues. The V gene lost 2 bases and the J gene lost 5 bases, with 12 bases spanning the gap. Germline V gene sequence: CDR1 MGHRA, CDR2 YSYEKL. CDR3 DNA sequence: TGCGCCAGCAGCCAACAGGGGCTAGGGGAGACCCAGTACTTC. Translating gives CASSQQGLGETQYF.

V usage is TRBV3-1 (or the pseudogene TRBV3-2) and J usage is TRBJ2-7; 11 positions agree with TRBD2. Germline trimming cut 5 bases from V and 7 bases from J; bases unmatched to any gene: 19. The CDR3 extends over 18 amino acids. Germline CDR1 LGHDT, CDR2 YNNKEL (reference sequence). DNA of the CDR3: TGTGCCAGCAGCACGGCCGGGACCTCTAGCGGGAGGTCGAGGGAGCAGTACTTC. It encodes CASSTAGTSSGRSREQYF.

This sequence joins TRBV18 and TRBJ2-1; TRBD2 matches at 9 bases. V shed 3 bases and J 7 bases; nucleotides not matched to a gene: 10. This CDR3 is 16 amino acids long. In germline, CDR1 is KGHSH, CDR2 LQKENI. CDR3 sequence reads: CASSPEREEGSNEQFF. The DNA for the CDR3 is TGTGCCAGCTCACCGGAGCGGGAGGAGGGTAGTAATGAGCAGTTCTTC.

The V call is TRBV7-2, the J call TRBJ1-1; D might be TRBD1 (5 bases). V was cut by 4 bases and J by 4 bases, with 16 bases left in between. The CDR3 consists of 15 residues. Germline V gives CDR1 SGHTA, CDR2 FQGNSA. The CDR3 here is CASSYSRAGGTEAFF. DNA of the CDR3: TGTGCCAGCAGCTACAGCAGGGCGGGGGGCACTGAAGCTTTCTTT.

The genes are TRBV10-3 and TRBJ1-5, with TRBD1 matching 9 bases. The junction had 8 bases not matched to a gene; V was cut back by 10 bases and J by 4 bases. Germline CDR1 reads ENHRY; CDR2 reads SYGVKD. The length of the CDR3 is 14 residues. The CDR3: CATSGQGGNQPQHF. CDR3 in DNA: TGTGCCACCTCGGGACAGGGCGGAAATCAGCCCCAGCATTTT.

This chain links TRBV6-5 with TRBJ2-1; D possibly corresponds to TRBD1 (6 bases). CDR1 and CDR2 (germline): MNHEY, SVGAGI. This CDR3 has 15 residues. V shed 6 bases and J shed 0 bases, with 12 bases lying between them. CDR3 region: CASSPLGGSYNEQFF. Here the CDR3 DNA reads TGTGCCAGCAGCCCACTAGGGGGCTCCTACAATGAGCAGTTCTTC.

The rearrangement links TRBV7-9 to TRBJ1-2, with a tentative D call TRBD1 (6 bases). The CDR3 spans 14 residues. Trimming stripped 5 bases from V and 5 bases from J, with 15 bases between. In germline, CDR1 is SEHNR, CDR2 FQNEAQ (reference sequence). The CDR3 loop is CASSRTDPSYGYTF. The CDR3 region has the DNA TGTGCCAGCAGCCGGACAGATCCTTCTTATGGCTACACCTTC.